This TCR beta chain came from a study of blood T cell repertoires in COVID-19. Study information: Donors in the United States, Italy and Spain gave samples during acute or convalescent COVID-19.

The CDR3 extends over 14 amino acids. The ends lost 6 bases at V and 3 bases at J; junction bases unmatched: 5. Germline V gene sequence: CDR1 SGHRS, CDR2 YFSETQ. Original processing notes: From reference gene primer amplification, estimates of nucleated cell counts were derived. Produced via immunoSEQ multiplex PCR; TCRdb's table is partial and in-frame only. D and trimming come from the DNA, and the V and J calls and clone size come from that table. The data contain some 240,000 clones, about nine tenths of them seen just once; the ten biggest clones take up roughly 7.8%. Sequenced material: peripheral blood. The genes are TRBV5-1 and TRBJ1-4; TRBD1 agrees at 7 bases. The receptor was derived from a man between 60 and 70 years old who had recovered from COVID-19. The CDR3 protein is CASTPGQANEKLFF. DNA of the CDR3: TGCGCCAGCACACCCGGACAGGCTAATGAAAAACTGTTTTTT.